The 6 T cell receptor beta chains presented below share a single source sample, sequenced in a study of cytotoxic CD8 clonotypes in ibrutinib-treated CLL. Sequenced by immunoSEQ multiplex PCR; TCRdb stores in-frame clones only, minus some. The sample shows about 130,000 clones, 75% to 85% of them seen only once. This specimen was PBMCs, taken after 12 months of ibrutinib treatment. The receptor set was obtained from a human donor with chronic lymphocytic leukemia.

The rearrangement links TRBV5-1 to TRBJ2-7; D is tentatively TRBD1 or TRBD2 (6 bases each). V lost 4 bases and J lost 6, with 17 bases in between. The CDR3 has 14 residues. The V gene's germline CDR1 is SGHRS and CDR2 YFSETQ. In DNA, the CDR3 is TGCGCCAGCAGCCCACAGGGCGGGGTTGGCGAGCAGTACTTC. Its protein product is CASSPQGGVGEQYF.

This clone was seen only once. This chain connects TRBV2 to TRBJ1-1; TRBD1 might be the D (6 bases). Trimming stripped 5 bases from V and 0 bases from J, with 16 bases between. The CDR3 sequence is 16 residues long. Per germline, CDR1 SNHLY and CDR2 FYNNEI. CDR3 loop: CASSIRGHNMNTEAFF. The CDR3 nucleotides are TGTGCCAGCAGTATAAGGGGACACAACATGAACACTGAAGCTTTCTTT.

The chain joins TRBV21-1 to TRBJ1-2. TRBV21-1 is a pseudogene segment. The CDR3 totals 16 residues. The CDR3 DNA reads TGTGCCAGCAGCAAAGGGCGACTTGCTCGCCGGCATGGCTACACCTTC. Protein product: CASSKGRLARRHGYTF.

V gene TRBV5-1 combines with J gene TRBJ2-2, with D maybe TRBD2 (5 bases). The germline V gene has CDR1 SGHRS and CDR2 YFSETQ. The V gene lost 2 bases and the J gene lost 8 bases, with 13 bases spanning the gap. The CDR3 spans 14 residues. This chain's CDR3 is CASSFRAERGELFF. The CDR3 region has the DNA TGCGCCAGCAGCTTTCGGGCGGAGCGGGGGGAGCTGTTTTTT.

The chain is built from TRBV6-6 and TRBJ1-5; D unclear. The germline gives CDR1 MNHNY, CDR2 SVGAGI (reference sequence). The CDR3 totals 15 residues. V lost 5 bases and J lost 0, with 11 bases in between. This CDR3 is CASSPVRDSNQPQHF. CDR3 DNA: TGTGCCAGCAGTCCGGTAAGGGATAGCAATCAGCCCCAGCATTTT.

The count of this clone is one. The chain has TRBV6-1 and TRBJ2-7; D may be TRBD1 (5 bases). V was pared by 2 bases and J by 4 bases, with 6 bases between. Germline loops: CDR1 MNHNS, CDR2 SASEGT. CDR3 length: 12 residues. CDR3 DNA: TGTGCCAGCAGTGAATCAGGGTACGAGCAGTACTTC. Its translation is CASSESGYEQYF.